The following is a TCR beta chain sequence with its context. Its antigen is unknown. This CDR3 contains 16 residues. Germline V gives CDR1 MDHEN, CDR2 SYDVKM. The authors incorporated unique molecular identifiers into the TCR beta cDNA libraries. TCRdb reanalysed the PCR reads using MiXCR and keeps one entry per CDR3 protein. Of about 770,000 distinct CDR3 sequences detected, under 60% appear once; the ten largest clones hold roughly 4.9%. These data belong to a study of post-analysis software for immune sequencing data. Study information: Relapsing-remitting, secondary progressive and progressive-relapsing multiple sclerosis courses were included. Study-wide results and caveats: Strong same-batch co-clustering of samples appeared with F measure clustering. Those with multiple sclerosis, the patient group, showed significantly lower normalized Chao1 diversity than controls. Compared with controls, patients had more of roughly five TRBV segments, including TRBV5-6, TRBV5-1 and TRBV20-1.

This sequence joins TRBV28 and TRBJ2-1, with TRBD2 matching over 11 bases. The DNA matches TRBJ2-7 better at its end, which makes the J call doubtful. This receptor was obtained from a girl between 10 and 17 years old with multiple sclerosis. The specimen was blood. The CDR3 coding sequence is TGTGCCAGCAGTTTATTGTCTAGCGGGAGGTTCCACGAGCAGTACTTC. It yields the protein CASSLLSSGRFHEQYF.